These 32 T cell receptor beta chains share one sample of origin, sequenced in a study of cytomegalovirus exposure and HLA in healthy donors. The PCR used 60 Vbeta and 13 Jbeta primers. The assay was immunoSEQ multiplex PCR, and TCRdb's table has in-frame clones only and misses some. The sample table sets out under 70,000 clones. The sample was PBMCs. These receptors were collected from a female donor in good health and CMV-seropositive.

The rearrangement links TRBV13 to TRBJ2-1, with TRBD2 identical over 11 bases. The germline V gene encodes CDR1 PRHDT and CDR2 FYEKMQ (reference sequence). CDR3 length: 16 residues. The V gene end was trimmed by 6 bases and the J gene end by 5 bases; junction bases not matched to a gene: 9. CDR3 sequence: CASRLNSGRGDNEQFF. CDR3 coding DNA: TGTGCCAGCAGGTTAAATAGCGGGAGGGGCGACAATGAGCAGTTCTTC.

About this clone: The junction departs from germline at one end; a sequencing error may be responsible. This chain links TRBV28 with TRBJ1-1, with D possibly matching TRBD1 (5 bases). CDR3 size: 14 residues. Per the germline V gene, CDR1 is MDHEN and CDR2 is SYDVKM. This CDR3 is CASSLLGQGLSTQF. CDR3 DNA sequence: TGTGCCAGCAGTTTATTGGGGCAGGGCCTCTCCACCCAATTT.

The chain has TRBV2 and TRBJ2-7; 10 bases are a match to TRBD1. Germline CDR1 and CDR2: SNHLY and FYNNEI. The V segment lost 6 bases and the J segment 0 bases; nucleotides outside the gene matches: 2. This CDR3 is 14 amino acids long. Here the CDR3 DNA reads TGTGCCAGCAGGGGGACAGGGGCCTCCTACGAGCAGTACTTC. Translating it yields CASRGTGASYEQYF.

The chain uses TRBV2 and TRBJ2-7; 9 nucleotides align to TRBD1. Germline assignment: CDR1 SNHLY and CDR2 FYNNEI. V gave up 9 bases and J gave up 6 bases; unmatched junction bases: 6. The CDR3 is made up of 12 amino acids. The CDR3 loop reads CASRTGGREQYF. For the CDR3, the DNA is TGTGCCAGTCGCACAGGGGGCCGCGAGCAGTACTTC.

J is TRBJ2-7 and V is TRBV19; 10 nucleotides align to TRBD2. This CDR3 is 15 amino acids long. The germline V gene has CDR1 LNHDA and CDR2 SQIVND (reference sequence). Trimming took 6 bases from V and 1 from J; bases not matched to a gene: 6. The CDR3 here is CASRGTSGNSYEQYF. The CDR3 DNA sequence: TGTGCCAGTAGAGGCACTAGCGGGAATTCCTACGAGCAGTACTTC.

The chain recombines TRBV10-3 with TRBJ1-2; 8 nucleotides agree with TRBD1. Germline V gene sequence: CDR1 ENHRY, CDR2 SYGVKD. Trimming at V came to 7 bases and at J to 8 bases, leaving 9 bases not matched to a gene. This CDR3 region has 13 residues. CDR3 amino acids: CAITSEAGGGYTF. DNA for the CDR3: TGTGCCATCACTTCCGAGGCAGGGGGCGGCTACACCTTC.

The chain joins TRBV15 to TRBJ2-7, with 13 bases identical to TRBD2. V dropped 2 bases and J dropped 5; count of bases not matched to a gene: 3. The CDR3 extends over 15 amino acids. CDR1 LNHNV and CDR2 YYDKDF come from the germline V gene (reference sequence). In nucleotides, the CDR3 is TGTGCCACCAGCAGACTACTAGCGGGGGGGGACGAGCAGTACTTC. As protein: CATSRLLAGGDEQYF.

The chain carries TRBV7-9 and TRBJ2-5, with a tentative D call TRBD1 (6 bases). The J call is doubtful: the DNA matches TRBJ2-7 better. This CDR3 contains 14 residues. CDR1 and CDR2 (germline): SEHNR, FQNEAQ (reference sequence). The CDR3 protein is CASSPPTGSYEQYF. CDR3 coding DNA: TGTGCCAGCAGCCCGCCGACAGGTTCCTACGAGCAGTACTTC.

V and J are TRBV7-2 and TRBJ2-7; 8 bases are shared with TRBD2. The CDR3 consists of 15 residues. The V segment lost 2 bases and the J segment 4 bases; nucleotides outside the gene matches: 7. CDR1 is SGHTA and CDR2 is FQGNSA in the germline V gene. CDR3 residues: CASSLLARGEYEQYF. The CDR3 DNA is TGTGCCAGCAGCTTATTGGCGCGGGGGGAGTACGAGCAGTACTTC.

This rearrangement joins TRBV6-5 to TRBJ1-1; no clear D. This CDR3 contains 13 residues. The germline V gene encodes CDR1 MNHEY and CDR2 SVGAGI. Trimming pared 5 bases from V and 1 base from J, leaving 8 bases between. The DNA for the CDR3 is TGTGCCAGCAGTCGCAGACAGAACACTGAAGCTTTCTTT. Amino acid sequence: CASSRRQNTEAFF.

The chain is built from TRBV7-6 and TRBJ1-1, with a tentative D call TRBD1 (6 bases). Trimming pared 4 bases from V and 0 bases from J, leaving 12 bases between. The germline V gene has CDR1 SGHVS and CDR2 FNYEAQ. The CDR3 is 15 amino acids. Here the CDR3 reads CASSSRDTMNTEAFF. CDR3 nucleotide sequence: TGTGCCAGCAGCTCAAGGGACACCATGAACACTGAAGCTTTCTTT. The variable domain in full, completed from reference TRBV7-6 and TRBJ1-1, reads GAGVSQSPRYKVTKRGQDVALRCDPISGHVSLYWYRQALGQGPEFLTYFNYEAQQDKSGLPNDRFSAERPEGSISTLTIQRTEQRDSAMYRCASSSRDTMNTEAFFGQGTRLTVV.

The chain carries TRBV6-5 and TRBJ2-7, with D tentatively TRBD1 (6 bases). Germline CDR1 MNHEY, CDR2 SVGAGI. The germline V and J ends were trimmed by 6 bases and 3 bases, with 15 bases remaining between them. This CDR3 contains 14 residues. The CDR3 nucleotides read TGTGCCAGCAGGCCAATCCTAGGGGGCTACGAGCAGTACTTC. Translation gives CASRPILGGYEQYF.

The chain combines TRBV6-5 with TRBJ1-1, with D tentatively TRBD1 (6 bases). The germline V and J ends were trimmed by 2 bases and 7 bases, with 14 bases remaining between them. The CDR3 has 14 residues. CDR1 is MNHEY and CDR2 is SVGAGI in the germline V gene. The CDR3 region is CASSYGGRGNEAFF. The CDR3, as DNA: TGTGCCAGCAGTTACGGCGGCAGGGGCAATGAAGCTTTCTTT.

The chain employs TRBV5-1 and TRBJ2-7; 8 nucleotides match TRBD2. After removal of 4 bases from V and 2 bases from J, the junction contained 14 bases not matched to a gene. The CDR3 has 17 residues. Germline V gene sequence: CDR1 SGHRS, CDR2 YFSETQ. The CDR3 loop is CASSPGGTSGITYEQYF. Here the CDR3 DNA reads TGCGCCAGCAGCCCGGGCGGAACTAGCGGAATTACCTACGAGCAGTACTTC.

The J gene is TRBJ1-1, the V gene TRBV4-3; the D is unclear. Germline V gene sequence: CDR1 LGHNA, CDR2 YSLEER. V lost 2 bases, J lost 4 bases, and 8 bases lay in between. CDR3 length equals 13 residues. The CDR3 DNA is TGCGCCAGCAGCCAACAGAGGGTCACTGAAGCTTTCTTT. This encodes CASSQQRVTEAFF.

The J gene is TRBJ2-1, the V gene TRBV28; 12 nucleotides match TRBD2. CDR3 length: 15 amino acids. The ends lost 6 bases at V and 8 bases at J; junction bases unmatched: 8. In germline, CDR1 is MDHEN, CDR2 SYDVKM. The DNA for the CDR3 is TGTGCCAGCAGCCAACTAGCGGGAGGAACCGATGAGCAGTTCTTC. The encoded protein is CASSQLAGGTDEQFF.

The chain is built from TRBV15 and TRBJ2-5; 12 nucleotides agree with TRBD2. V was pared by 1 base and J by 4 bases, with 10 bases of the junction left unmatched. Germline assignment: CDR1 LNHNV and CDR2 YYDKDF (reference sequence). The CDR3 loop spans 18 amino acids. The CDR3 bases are TGTGCCACCAGCAGAGCCCTAGCGGGAGGGTCGTTCGGAGAGACCCAGTACTTC. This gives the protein CATSRALAGGSFGETQYF.

CDR3 region: CASSPGTGAGYGYTF. CDR3 nucleotide sequence: TGTGCCAGTAGTCCCGGGACAGGGGCCGGCTATGGCTACACCTTC. This chain links TRBV19 with TRBJ1-2, with 10 bases lining up with TRBD1. Germline V gene data show CDR1 as LNHDA and CDR2 as SQIVND (reference sequence). This CDR3 contains 15 residues. V trimming: 5 bases; J trimming: 4 bases; junction bases outside the gene matches: 7.

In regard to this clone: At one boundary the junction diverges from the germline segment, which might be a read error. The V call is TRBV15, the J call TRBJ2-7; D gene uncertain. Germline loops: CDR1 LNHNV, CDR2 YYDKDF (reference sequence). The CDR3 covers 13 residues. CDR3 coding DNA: TGTGCCACCAGCGGAGCTACCAACCAGCCTAGGCACTTC. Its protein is CATSGATNQPRHF.

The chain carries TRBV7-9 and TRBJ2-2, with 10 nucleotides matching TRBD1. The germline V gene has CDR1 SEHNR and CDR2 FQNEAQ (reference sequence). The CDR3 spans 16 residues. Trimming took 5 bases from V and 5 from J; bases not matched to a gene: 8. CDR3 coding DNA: TGTGCCAGCAGCGCCACGACAGGGGGCGGGACCGGGGAGCTGTTTTTT. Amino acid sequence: CASSATTGGGTGELFF.

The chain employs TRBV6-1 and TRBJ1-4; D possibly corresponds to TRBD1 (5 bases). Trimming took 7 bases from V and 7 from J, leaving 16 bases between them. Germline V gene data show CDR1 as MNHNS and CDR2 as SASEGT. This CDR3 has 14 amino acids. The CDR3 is CASTLGAGGEKLFF. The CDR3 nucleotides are TGTGCCAGCACTTTAGGGGCCGGGGGTGAAAAACTGTTTTTT.

In DNA, the CDR3 is TGTGCCAGCAGTAACAGGGAAAACACTGAAGCTTTCTTT. Translated: CASSNRENTEAFF. The V and J genes are TRBV6-1 and TRBJ1-1; tentative D call: TRBD1 (6 bases). CDR1 and CDR2 (germline): MNHNS, SASEGT. The CDR3 is 13 residues long. The V end lost 5 bases, the J end lost 2 bases, and 9 bases lay between the germline ends.

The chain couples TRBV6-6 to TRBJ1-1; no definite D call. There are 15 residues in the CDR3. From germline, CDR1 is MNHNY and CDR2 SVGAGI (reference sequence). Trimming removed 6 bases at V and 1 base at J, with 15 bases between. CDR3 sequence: CASSNPERGNTEAFF. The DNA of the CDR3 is TGTGCCAGCAGCAACCCTGAGCGAGGGAACACTGAAGCTTTCTTT.

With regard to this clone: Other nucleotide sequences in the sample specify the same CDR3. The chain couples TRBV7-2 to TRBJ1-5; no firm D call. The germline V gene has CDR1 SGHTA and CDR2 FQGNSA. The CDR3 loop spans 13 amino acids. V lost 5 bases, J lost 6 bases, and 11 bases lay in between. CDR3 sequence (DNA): TGTGCCAGCAGCCCCCCAGGAGGTCAGCCCCAGCATTTT. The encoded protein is CASSPPGGQPQHF. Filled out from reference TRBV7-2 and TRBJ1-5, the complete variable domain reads GAGVSQSPSNKVTEKGKDVELRCDPISGHTALYWYRQSLGQGLEFLIYFQGNSAPDKSGLPSDRFSAERTGGSVSTLTIQRTQQEDSAVYLCASSPPGGQPQHFGDGTRLSIL.

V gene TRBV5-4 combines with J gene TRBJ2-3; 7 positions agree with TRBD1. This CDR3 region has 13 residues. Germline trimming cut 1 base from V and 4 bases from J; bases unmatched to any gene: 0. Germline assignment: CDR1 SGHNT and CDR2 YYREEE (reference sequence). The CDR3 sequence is CASSLQGADTQYF. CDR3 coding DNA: TGTGCCAGCAGCTTGCAGGGGGCAGATACGCAGTATTTT.

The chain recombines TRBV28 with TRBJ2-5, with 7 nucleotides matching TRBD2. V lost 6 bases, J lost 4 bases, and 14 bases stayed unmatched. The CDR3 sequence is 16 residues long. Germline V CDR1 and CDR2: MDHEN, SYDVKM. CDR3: CASSGYLRGVAETQYF. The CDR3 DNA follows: TGTGCCAGCAGCGGATATTTACGGGGGGTCGCAGAGACCCAGTACTTC.

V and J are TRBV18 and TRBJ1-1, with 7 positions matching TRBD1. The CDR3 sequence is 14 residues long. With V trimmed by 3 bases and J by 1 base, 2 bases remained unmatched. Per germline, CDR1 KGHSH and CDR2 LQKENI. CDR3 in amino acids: CASSPGQKNTEAFF. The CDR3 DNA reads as TGTGCCAGCTCACCGGGACAGAAGAACACTGAAGCTTTCTTT.

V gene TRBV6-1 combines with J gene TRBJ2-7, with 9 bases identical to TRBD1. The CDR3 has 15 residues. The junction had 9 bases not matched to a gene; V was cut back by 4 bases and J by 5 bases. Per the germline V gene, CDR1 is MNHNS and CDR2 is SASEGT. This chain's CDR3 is CASSVSTGTGNEQYF. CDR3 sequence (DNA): TGTGCCAGCAGTGTTTCAACCGGGACAGGGAACGAGCAGTACTTC.

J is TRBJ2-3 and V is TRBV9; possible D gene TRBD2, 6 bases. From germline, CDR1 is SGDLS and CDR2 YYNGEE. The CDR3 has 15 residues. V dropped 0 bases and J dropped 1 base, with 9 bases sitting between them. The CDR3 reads CASSVGIAGTDTQYF. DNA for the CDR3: TGTGCCAGCAGCGTAGGGATAGCGGGCACAGATACGCAGTATTTT.

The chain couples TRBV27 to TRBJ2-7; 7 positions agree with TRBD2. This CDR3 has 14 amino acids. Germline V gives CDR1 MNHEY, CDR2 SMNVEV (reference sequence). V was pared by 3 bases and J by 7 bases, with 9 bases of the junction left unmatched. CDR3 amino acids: CASSFVGGPEEQYF. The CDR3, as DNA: TGTGCCAGCAGTTTTGTGGGAGGGCCAGAAGAGCAGTACTTC.

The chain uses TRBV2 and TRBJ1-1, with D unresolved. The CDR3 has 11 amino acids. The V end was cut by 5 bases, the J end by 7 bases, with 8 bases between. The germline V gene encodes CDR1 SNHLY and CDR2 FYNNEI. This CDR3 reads CASSSGGEAFF. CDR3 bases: TGTGCCAGCAGTTCCGGCGGTGAAGCTTTCTTT.

This CDR3 reads CASSLAYGGPSSYEQYF. The CDR3 nucleotides are TGCGCCAGCAGCTTGGCTTATGGCGGGCCTTCCTCCTACGAGCAGTACTTC. The rearrangement uses TRBV5-1 and TRBJ2-7; weak D call: TRBD2 (5 bases). Germline loops: CDR1 SGHRS, CDR2 YFSETQ. V lost 0 bases and J lost 0, with 16 bases in between. The CDR3 totals 17 residues.